Listed here are 28 T cell receptor beta chains from one sample, sequenced in a study of shared clonotypes between healthy human individuals. The naive CD8 subset, CD45RO-negative cells positively selected for CCR7, excluded terminally differentiated effector memory CD45RA+ cells. Generated by immunoSEQ multiplex PCR, the TCRdb table keeps only in-frame clones and is missing some. The sample holds about 750,000 clones, approximately 92% seen once. Sequencing used naive CD8+ T cells sorted from blood. The receptors originated from a young man in good health.

The chain combines TRBV5-1 with TRBJ2-7; 12 bases match TRBD1. The CDR3 totals 15 residues. V lost 3 bases, J lost 5 bases, and 6 bases stayed unmatched. Per germline, CDR1 SGHRS and CDR2 YFSETQ. The CDR3 DNA is TGCGCCAGCAGCTGGGGACAGGGGGCGCGAAACGAGCAGTACTTC. It is translated as CASSWGQGARNEQYF.

This chain connects TRBV7-9 to TRBJ2-2, with D hard to call. This CDR3 comprises 15 residues. Germline V lookup: CDR1 SEHNR, CDR2 FQNEAQ (reference sequence). V lost 1 base, J lost 4 bases, and 10 bases lay in between. CDR3 nucleotides: TGTGCCAGCAGCTTAGGGGCTGACCCCACCGGGGAGCTGTTTTTT. This sequence encodes CASSLGADPTGELFF.

The gene calls are TRBV27 and TRBJ2-1; D is unclear. The germline V gene has CDR1 MNHEY and CDR2 SMNVEV (reference sequence). Deletions cut 3 bases from V and 0 bases from J, with 9 bases between. This CDR3 contains 15 residues. The CDR3 DNA sequence: TGTGCCAGCAGTTTTACCGGGTCCTCCTACAATGAGCAGTTCTTC. This encodes CASSFTGSSYNEQFF.

The chain combines TRBV18 with TRBJ2-7; the D gene is possibly TRBD1 (6 bases). In germline, CDR1 is KGHSH, CDR2 LQKENI. The CDR3 loop spans 14 amino acids. Trimming took off 2 bases at V and 4 bases at J, with 12 bases between the two ends. The CDR3 nucleotides are TGTGCCAGCTCACCAAGTGAAGGGACATACGAGCAGTACTTC. It translates to CASSPSEGTYEQYF.

This rearrangement joins TRBV7-6 to TRBJ2-1; 8 positions match TRBD2. V shed 5 bases, J shed 8 bases, and the junction held 17 bases outside the gene matches. The germline V gene has CDR1 SGHVS and CDR2 FNYEAQ. This CDR3 has 17 amino acids. This CDR3 reads CASSPRVAGHLSDEQFF. The CDR3 DNA sequence: TGTGCCAGCAGCCCCCGGGTAGCGGGACACCTTTCGGATGAGCAGTTCTTC.

V and J are TRBV7-6 and TRBJ1-2, with D possibly TRBD1 on 5 matching bases. The CDR3 sequence is 16 residues long. Trimming cost V 5 bases and J 0 bases, with 16 bases left between them. The germline V gene encodes CDR1 SGHVS and CDR2 FNYEAQ. CDR3 in amino acids: CASSPRVETANYGYTF. Written as DNA, the CDR3 is TGTGCCAGCAGCCCGAGGGTCGAGACAGCTAACTATGGCTACACCTTC.

The chain uses TRBV6-5 and TRBJ1-5; 8 bases agree with TRBD1. Losses at the gene ends were 6 bases for V and 4 bases for J; bases not matched to a gene: 5. Germline lookup yields CDR1 MNHEY and CDR2 SVGAGI. The CDR3 is made up of 14 amino acids. Here the CDR3 reads CASSHDRGNQPQHF. The DNA for the CDR3 is TGTGCCAGCAGCCACGACAGGGGTAATCAGCCCCAGCATTTT.

The chain employs TRBV5-1 and TRBJ2-5, with D possibly TRBD2 on 6 matching bases. The germline V and J ends were trimmed by 6 bases and 2 bases, with 14 bases remaining between them. Germline V gene lookup returns CDR1 SGHRS and CDR2 YFSETQ. The CDR3 is 14 amino acids. CDR3 sequence reads: CASNMAGTQETQYF. CDR3 nucleotides: TGCGCCAGCAATATGGCTGGGACTCAAGAGACCCAGTACTTC.

This clone turned up a few times. The chain uses TRBV9 and TRBJ2-2; D is uncertain. Trimming pared 4 bases from V and 3 bases from J, leaving 10 bases between. The germline CDR1 and CDR2 sequences are SGDLS and YYNGEE. This CDR3 comprises 14 residues. For the CDR3, the DNA is TGTGCCAGCAGCCCCGACACTTACACCGGGGAGCTGTTTTTT. It is translated as CASSPDTYTGELFF. Using reference TRBV9 and TRBJ2-2 for the parts outside the CDR3, the full variable domain is DSGVTQTPKHLITATGQRVTLRCSPRSGDLSVYWYQQSLDQGLQFLIQYYNGEERAKGNILERFSAQQFPDLHSELNLSSLELGDSALYFCASSPDTYTGELFFGEGSRLTVL.

The chain has TRBV27 and TRBJ2-7; TRBD2 aligns across 10 bases. The ends lost 0 bases at V and 1 base at J; junction bases unmatched: 3. The CDR3 has 16 residues. Germline V gene lookup returns CDR1 MNHEY and CDR2 SMNVEV (reference sequence). This chain's CDR3 is CASSLSLAGVSYEQYF. The DNA of the CDR3 is TGTGCCAGCAGTTTATCGCTAGCGGGAGTTTCCTACGAGCAGTACTTC.

This sequence joins TRBV14 and TRBJ2-7, with 8 bases lining up with TRBD1. CDR3 size: 14 residues. CDR1 and CDR2 (germline): SGHDN, FVKESK. Losses at the gene ends were 1 base for V and 4 bases for J; bases not matched to a gene: 3. CDR3 region: CASSQGNRGYEQYF. The CDR3, as DNA: TGTGCCAGCAGCCAAGGTAACAGGGGGTACGAGCAGTACTTC.

V usage is TRBV7-3 and J usage is TRBJ2-1; no firm D call. Trimming pared 3 bases from V and 9 bases from J, leaving 6 bases between. Germline-derived CDR1 and CDR2 are SGHTA and FQGTGA. The CDR3 sequence is 11 residues long. The DNA for the CDR3 is TGTGCCAGCAGCTTGGGTGGTGAGCAGTTCTTC. Amino acid sequence: CASSLGGEQFF. The full variable domain, completed using reference TRBV7-3 and TRBJ2-1, is GAGVSQTPSNKVTEKGKYVELRCDPISGHTALYWYRQSLGQGPEFLIYFQGTGAADDSGLPNDRFFAVRPEGSVSTLKIQRTERGDSAVYLCASSLGGEQFFGPGTRLTVL.

V gene TRBV10-3 combines with J gene TRBJ2-3, with D possibly being TRBD2 (6 bases). Germline values: CDR1 ENHRY, CDR2 SYGVKD. The CDR3 covers 15 residues. With 0 bases removed from V and 1 base from J, the gap between germline ends came to 8 bases. CDR3 sequence reads: CAISESPSGTDTQYF. DNA of the CDR3: TGTGCCATCAGTGAGTCTCCTAGCGGCACAGATACGCAGTATTTT.

The chain carries TRBV11-3 and TRBJ2-5; D not resolved. V was clipped by 2 bases and J by 2 bases, with 6 bases between them. Germline lookup yields CDR1 SGHNT and CDR2 YENEEA. This CDR3 contains 13 residues. The CDR3 loop reads CASSLYMQETQYF. Written as DNA, the CDR3 is TGTGCCAGCAGCTTATACATGCAAGAGACCCAGTACTTC.

About this clone: Its ends do not fully match the called genes, so a read error is possible. V gene TRBV7-9 combines with J gene TRBJ2-5; D unresolved. This CDR3 is 14 amino acids long. From germline, CDR1 is SEHNR and CDR2 FQNEAQ (reference sequence). CDR3 bases: TGCGCCAGCAGCCAAGTGAGAGGTCAAGAGACCCAGTACTTC. Translating it yields CASSQVRGQETQYF. The whole variable domain, remainder taken from reference TRBV7-9 and TRBJ2-5, is DTGVSQNPRHKITKRGQNVTFRCDPISEHNRLYWYRQTLGQGPEFLTYFQNEAQLEKSRLLSDRFSAERPKGSFSTLEIQRTEQGDSAMYLCASSQVRGQETQYFGPGTRLLVL.

The chain is built from TRBV6-5 and TRBJ2-2, with TRBD2 matching over 7 bases. V lost 7 bases and J lost 5; bases outside the gene matches: 7. The CDR3 consists of 14 residues. Germline V CDR1 and CDR2: MNHEY, SVGAGI. CDR3 loop: CASTQGGQTGELFF. The CDR3 DNA reads TGTGCCAGCACCCAGGGAGGGCAGACCGGGGAGCTGTTTTTT.

The V call is TRBV29-1, the J call TRBJ2-3, with 8 nucleotides matching TRBD2. This CDR3 comprises 14 residues. Germline V CDR1 and CDR2: SQVTM, ANQGSEA. V lost 5 bases to trimming and J lost 9 bases; unmatched junction nucleotides: 13. The CDR3: CSVRLSDGGGTQYF. CDR3 DNA sequence: TGCAGCGTTCGACTTAGCGACGGGGGGGGAACGCAGTATTTT.

The rearrangement links TRBV15 to TRBJ2-5; D gene unclear. The CDR3 contains 14 residues. CDR1 is LNHNV and CDR2 is YYDKDF in the germline V gene (reference sequence). Trimming took off 0 bases at V and 1 base at J, with 6 bases between the two ends. CDR3 sequence (DNA): TGTGCCACCAGCAGAGAAGGATTCCAAGAGACCCAGTACTTC. Translating it yields CATSREGFQETQYF.

This clone came up a few times. The DNA of the CDR3 is TGTGCCAGCAGTGAAGATGGGGGCTCGGCGCAGCCCCAGCATTTT. Amino acid sequence: CASSEDGGSAQPQHF. The J gene is TRBJ1-5, the V gene TRBV2; D is possibly TRBD1 (6 bases). CDR3 length: 15 residues. Germline V gene data show CDR1 as SNHLY and CDR2 as FYNNEI. Trimming took off 1 base at V and 7 bases at J, with 14 bases between the two ends.

The rearrangement joins TRBV6-5 to TRBJ2-1; 11 bases align to TRBD2. The CDR3 contains 15 residues. Per the germline V gene, CDR1 is MNHEY and CDR2 is SVGAGI. V gave up 2 bases and J gave up 9 bases; unmatched junction bases: 6. Written as DNA, the CDR3 is TGTGCCAGCAGTTACAAACTAGCGGGAGTTCTTGAGCAGTTCTTC. It codes for CASSYKLAGVLEQFF.

This sequence joins TRBV28 and TRBJ2-3, with TRBD2 identical over 7 bases. After removal of 6 bases from V and 2 bases from J, the junction contained 8 bases not matched to a gene. This CDR3 comprises 15 residues. Per germline, CDR1 MDHEN and CDR2 SYDVKM. The CDR3 sequence is CASSPRAGLTDTQYF. DNA of the CDR3: TGTGCCAGCAGCCCCCGAGCGGGGCTCACAGATACGCAGTATTTT. The whole variable domain, filled in from reference TRBV28 and TRBJ2-3, reads DVKVTQSSRYLVKRTGEKVFLECVQDMDHENMFWYRQDPGLGLRLIYFSYDVKMKEKGDIPEGYSVSREKKERFSLILESASTNQTSMYLCASSPRAGLTDTQYFGPGTRLTVL.

The rearrangement uses TRBV7-3 and TRBJ2-2, with 8 bases aligning to TRBD2. V lost 5 bases to trimming and J lost 7 bases; unmatched junction nucleotides: 6. CDR1 is SGHTA, CDR2 FQGTGA, per germline. The CDR3 length is 14 residues. This CDR3 reads CASSSGGGNGELFF. CDR3 nucleotide sequence: TGTGCCAGCAGCAGCGGGGGCGGTAACGGGGAGCTGTTTTTT.

The chain carries TRBV6-6 and TRBJ1-2; D may be TRBD1 (6 bases). There are 13 residues in the CDR3. Germline V gene sequence: CDR1 MNHNY, CDR2 SVGAGI (reference sequence). The ends were cut back, 4 bases at V and 0 bases at J, with 6 bases in the middle. The CDR3, as DNA: TGTGCCAGCAGTTGGACAGCTAACTATGGCTACACCTTC. Amino acid sequence: CASSWTANYGYTF.

The V and J genes are TRBV29-1 and TRBJ1-1; 8 bases line up with TRBD1. Germline V gene lookup returns CDR1 SQVTM and CDR2 ANQGSEA. The CDR3 is made up of 10 amino acids. The J segment lost 11 bases and the V segment lost 7 bases, leaving 6 bases of the junction unmatched. This chain's CDR3 is CSARTGSAFF. CDR3 coding DNA: TGCAGCGCTAGGACAGGGAGCGCTTTCTTT. The full variable domain, completed using reference TRBV29-1 and TRBJ1-1, is SAVISQKPSRDICQRGTSLTIQCQVDSQVTMMFWYRQQPGQSLTLIATANQGSEATYESGFVIDKFPISRPNLTFSTLTVSNMSPEDSSIYLCSARTGSAFFGQGTRLTVV.

This chain links TRBV10-1 with TRBJ2-1, with TRBD2 matching over 8 bases. The V gene end was trimmed by 4 bases and the J gene end by 4 bases; junction bases not matched to a gene: 6. Germline loops: CDR1 WNHNN, CDR2 SYGVQD (reference sequence). The CDR3 length is 15 residues. CDR3 region: CASSGGGPLYNEQFF. In DNA, the CDR3 is TGCGCCAGCAGTGGCGGGGGGCCCCTTTACAATGAGCAGTTCTTC.

This chain links TRBV2 with TRBJ2-1, with 10 bases fitting TRBD2. Germline-derived CDR1 and CDR2 are SNHLY and FYNNEI. V was clipped by 2 bases and J by 3 bases; unmatched bases: 10. This CDR3 has 18 residues. The CDR3 DNA is TGTGCCAGCAGTGAATGGGAGGGGGTAGCGGGAGGCTACAATGAGCAGTTCTTC. Protein sequence: CASSEWEGVAGGYNEQFF. Drawing the rest from reference TRBV2 and TRBJ2-1, the complete variable domain is EPEVTQTPSHQVTQMGQEVILRCVPISNHLYFYWYRQILGQKVEFLVSFYNNEISEKSEIFDDQFSVERPDGSNFTLKIRSTKLEDSAMYFCASSEWEGVAGGYNEQFFGPGTRLTVL.

The CDR3 nucleotides are TGTGCCTGGAGGGACCGGGACTCCACAGATACGCAGTATTTT. It codes for CAWRDRDSTDTQYF. The chain has TRBV30 and TRBJ2-3, with D possibly matching TRBD2 (6 bases). The CDR3 totals 14 residues. CDR1 is GTSNPN, CDR2 SVGIG, per germline (reference sequence). V lost 3 bases and J 2 bases, leaving 12 bases between the germline ends.

This chain joins TRBV27 and TRBJ1-2; the D gene is possibly TRBD1 (5 bases). The V gene's germline CDR1 is MNHEY and CDR2 SMNVEV (reference sequence). This CDR3 region has 13 residues. V lost 3 bases and J 5 bases, leaving 10 bases between the germline ends. The CDR3 here is CASSFEGSYGYTF. CDR3 sequence (DNA): TGTGCCAGCAGTTTCGAGGGGTCGTATGGCTACACCTTC.